This entry lists 10 T cell receptor beta chains sequenced from one sample in a study of cytotoxic CD8 clonotypes in ibrutinib-treated CLL. Assay: immunoSEQ multiplex PCR; the TCRdb copy retains only in-frame clones and omits some. The data show some 200,000 clones, around 75% seen once. Sequencing used PBMCs, obtained after 12 months of ibrutinib treatment. These receptors came from a human donor with chronic lymphocytic leukemia.

This chain connects TRBV28 to TRBJ1-4; the D is unclear. In germline, CDR1 is MDHEN, CDR2 SYDVKM. V shed 6 bases and J shed 8 bases, with 16 bases lying between them. This CDR3 spans 14 amino acids. The DNA for the CDR3 is TGTGCCAGCAGCGTAAGGGTTAATTACGAAAAACTGTTTTTT. This encodes CASSVRVNYEKLFF.

This clone was counted at least ten times. The chain joins TRBV19 to TRBJ1-6; D is perhaps TRBD1 (5 bases). The CDR3 has 13 residues. Germline CDR1 is LNHDA and CDR2 is SQIVND (reference sequence). Deletions cut 7 bases from V and 7 bases from J, with 11 bases between. In DNA form, the CDR3 reads TGTGCCAGTAAAACAGGTTGGAATTCACCCCTCCACTTT. This encodes CASKTGWNSPLHF.

The chain links TRBV7-8 to TRBJ2-7, with a tentative D call TRBD1 (5 bases). V shed 1 base and J shed 6 bases, with 7 bases lying between them. The CDR3 is made up of 12 amino acids. Per germline, CDR1 SGHVS and CDR2 FQNEAQ. The DNA for the CDR3 is TGTGCCAGCAGCTTAGATGGGGCCGAGCAGTACTTC. Translated, it gives CASSLDGAEQYF.

The rearrangement links TRBV19 to TRBJ2-7; perhaps D is TRBD1 or TRBD2 (5 bases each). The CDR3 is made up of 13 amino acids. CDR1 is LNHDA, CDR2 SQIVND, per germline (reference sequence). Trimming left V 3 bases short and J 4 bases short, with 10 bases between. This CDR3 reads CASSIFEGYEQYF. The DNA for the CDR3 is TGTGCCAGTAGTATCTTTGAGGGGTACGAGCAGTACTTC. Supplemented by reference TRBV19 and TRBJ2-7, the full variable domain reads DGGITQSPKYLFRKEGQNVTLSCEQNLNHDAMYWYRQDPGQGLRLIYYSQIVNDFQKGDIAEGYSVSREKKESFPLTVTSAQKNPTAFYLCASSIFEGYEQYFGPGTRLTVT.

The V gene is TRBV11-2, the J gene TRBJ2-2; no definite D call. Trimming pared 4 bases from V and 4 bases from J, leaving 7 bases between. Germline assignment: CDR1 SGHAT and CDR2 FQNNGV. The CDR3 totals 13 residues. CDR3 nucleotide sequence: TGTGCCAGCAGCTCCCGACCCACCGGGGAGCTGTTTTTT. The encoded protein is CASSSRPTGELFF.

This chain connects TRBV4-2 to TRBJ2-5, with 7 bases matching TRBD1. CDR1 and CDR2 (germline): LGHNA, YNFKEQ. The V gene end was trimmed by 4 bases and the J gene end by 2 bases; junction bases not matched to a gene: 4. The CDR3 sequence is 14 residues long. CDR3 coding DNA: TGTGCCAGCAGCCCAGAGACAGGGCAAGAGACCCAGTACTTC. It is translated as CASSPETGQETQYF.

This clone appeared a few times. The CDR3 sequence: CAWSPRGQGAEAFF. The CDR3 coding sequence is TGTGCCTGGAGTCCCCGGGGACAGGGGGCTGAAGCTTTCTTT. This sequence joins TRBV30 and TRBJ1-1, with 11 bases fitting TRBD1. V was pared by 2 bases and J by 6 bases, with 5 bases of the junction left unmatched. The CDR3 totals 14 residues. Germline-derived CDR1 and CDR2 are GTSNPN and SVGIG (reference sequence).

This clone has a single count. This chain links TRBV6-5 with TRBJ1-5, with TRBD1 matching over 7 bases. This CDR3 has 15 amino acids. CDR1 and CDR2 from the germline V gene are MNHEY and SVGAGI. The V segment lost 6 bases and the J segment 2 bases; nucleotides outside the gene matches: 7. This chain's CDR3 is CASSSTGVGNQPQHF. In DNA, the CDR3 is TGTGCCAGCAGCTCCACAGGGGTCGGCAATCAGCCCCAGCATTTT.

The rearrangement links TRBV18 to TRBJ2-1; 9 bases are shared with TRBD1. J gave up 4 bases and V 3 bases, and 7 bases lay outside the gene matches. This CDR3 contains 16 residues. Germline V gene lookup returns CDR1 KGHSH and CDR2 LQKENI. CDR3 sequence: CASSPRDRAAYNEQFF. CDR3 nucleotide sequence: TGTGCCAGCTCACCGAGGGACAGGGCGGCATACAATGAGCAGTTCTTC.

This clone appeared a few times. At the DNA level, this CDR3 is encoded by other sequences in the same sample as well. The rearrangement links TRBV7-2 to TRBJ1-6; D unresolved. V dropped 5 bases and J dropped 6 bases, with 2 bases sitting between them. The CDR3 length is 11 residues. Germline CDR1 and CDR2: SGHTA and FQGNSA. Here the CDR3 DNA reads TGTGCCAGCAGCCGTAATTCACCCCTCCACTTT. As protein: CASSRNSPLHF.